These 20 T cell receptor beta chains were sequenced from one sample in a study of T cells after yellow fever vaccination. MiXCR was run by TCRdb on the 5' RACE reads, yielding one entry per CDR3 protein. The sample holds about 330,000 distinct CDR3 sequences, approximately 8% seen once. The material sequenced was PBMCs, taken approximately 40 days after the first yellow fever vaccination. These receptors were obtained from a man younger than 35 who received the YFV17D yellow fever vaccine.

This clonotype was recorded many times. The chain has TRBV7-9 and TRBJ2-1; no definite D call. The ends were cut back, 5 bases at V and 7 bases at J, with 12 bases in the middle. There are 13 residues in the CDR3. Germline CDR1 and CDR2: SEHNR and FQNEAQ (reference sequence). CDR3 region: CASSPQTVNEQFF. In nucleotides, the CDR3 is TGTGCCAGCAGCCCTCAGACGGTTAATGAGCAGTTCTTC.

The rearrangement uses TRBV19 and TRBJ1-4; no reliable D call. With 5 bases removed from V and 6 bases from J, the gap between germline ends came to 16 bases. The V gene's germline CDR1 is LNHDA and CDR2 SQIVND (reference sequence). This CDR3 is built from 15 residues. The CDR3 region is CASSVRGRVDEKLFF. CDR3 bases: TGTGCCAGTAGTGTCCGGGGAAGGGTGGATGAAAAACTGTTTTTT.

The CDR3 here is CASHRSRAGGELFF. The CDR3 bases are TGTGCCAGCCACCGGAGCAGGGCGGGCGGGGAGCTGTTTTTT. The chain is built from TRBV12-3 or TRBV12-4 and TRBJ2-2; perhaps D is TRBD1 or TRBD2 (5 bases each). Between the trimmed V and J ends, which lost 8 bases and 7 bases, there was a span of 17 bases. This CDR3 is built from 14 residues.

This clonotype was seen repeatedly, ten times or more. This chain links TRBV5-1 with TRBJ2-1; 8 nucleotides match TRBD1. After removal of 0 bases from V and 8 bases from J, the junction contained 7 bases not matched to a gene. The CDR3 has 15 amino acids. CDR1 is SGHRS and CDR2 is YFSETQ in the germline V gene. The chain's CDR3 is CASSLGQGPGDEQFF. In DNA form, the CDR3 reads TGCGCCAGCAGCTTGGGACAGGGGCCAGGGGATGAGCAGTTCTTC.

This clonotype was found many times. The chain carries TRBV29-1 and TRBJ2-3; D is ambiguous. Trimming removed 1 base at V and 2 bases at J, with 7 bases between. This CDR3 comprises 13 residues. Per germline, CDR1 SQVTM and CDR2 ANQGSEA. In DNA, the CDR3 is TGCAGCGTTGAAGGGAGTTACACAGATACGCAGTATTTT. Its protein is CSVEGSYTDTQYF.

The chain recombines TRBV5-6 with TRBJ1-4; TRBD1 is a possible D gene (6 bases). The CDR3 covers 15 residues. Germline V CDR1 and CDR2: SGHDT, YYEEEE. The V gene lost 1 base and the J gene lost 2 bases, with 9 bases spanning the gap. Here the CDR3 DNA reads TGTGCCAGCAGCTTGCGGACAGTTACTAATGAAAAACTGTTTTTT. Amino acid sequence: CASSLRTVTNEKLFF.

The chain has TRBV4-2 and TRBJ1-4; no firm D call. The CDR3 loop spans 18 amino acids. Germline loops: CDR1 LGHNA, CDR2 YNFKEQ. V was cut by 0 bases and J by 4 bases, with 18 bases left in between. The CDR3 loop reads CASSQDTRQISYNEKLFF. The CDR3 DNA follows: TGTGCCAGCAGCCAAGATACTCGGCAGATCTCCTATAATGAAAAACTGTTTTTT.

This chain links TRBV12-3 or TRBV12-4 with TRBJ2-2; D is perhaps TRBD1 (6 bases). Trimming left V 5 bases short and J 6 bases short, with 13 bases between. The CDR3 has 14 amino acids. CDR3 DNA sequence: TGTGCCAGCAGTCCCCGACAGGTTGCCGGGGAGCTGTTTTTT. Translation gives CASSPRQVAGELFF.

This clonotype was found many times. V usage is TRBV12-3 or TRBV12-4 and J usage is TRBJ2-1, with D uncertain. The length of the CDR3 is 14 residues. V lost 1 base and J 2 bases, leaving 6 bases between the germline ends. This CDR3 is CASSLGPAYNEQFF. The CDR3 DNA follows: TGTGCCAGCAGTTTAGGGCCAGCCTACAATGAGCAGTTCTTC.

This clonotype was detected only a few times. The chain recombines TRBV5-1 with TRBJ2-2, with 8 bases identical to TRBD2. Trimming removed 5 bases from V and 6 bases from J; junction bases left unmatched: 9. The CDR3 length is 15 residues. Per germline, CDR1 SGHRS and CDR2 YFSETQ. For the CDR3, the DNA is TGCGCCAGCAGAATCGGAGCGGGGGAGGCCGGGGAGCTGTTTTTT. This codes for CASRIGAGEAGELFF.

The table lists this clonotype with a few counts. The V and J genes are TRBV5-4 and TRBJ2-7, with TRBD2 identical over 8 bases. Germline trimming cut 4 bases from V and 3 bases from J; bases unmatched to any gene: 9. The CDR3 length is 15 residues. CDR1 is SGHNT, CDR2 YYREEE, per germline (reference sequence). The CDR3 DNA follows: TGTGCCAGCAGCACCTATAGCGGGACGGGCTACGAGCAGTACTTC. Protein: CASSTYSGTGYEQYF.

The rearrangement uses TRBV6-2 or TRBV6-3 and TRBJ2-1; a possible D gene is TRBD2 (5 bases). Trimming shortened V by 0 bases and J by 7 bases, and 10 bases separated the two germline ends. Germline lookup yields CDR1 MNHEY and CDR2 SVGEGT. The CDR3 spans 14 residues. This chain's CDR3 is CASSYSLALNEQFF. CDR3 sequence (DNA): TGTGCCAGCAGTTACTCCCTAGCTCTGAATGAGCAGTTCTTC.

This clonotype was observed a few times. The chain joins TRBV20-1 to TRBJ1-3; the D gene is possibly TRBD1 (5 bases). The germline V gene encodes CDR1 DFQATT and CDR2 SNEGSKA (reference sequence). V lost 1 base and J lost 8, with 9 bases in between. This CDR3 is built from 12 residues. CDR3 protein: CSARGGGDTIYF. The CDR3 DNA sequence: TGCAGTGCTAGAGGCGGGGGAGACACCATATATTTT.

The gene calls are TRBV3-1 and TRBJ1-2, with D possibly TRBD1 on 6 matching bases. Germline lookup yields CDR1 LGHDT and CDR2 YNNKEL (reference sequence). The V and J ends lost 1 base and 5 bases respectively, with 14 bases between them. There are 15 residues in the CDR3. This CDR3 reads CASSQGFRGDYGYTF. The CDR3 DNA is TGTGCCAGCAGCCAAGGGTTCAGGGGAGATTATGGCTACACCTTC.

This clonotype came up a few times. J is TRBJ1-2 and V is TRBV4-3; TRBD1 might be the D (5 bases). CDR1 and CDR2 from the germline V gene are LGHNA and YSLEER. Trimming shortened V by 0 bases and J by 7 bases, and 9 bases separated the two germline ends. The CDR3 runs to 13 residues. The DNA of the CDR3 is TGCGCCAGCAGCCAAGAGGGCAGGGCTGGCTACACCTTC. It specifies CASSQEGRAGYTF.

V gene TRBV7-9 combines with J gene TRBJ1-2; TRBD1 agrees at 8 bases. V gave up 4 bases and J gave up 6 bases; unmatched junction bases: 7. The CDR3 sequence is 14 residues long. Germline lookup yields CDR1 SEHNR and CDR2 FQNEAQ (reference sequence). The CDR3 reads CASSSGQGEHGYTF. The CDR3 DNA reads TGTGCCAGCAGCTCCGGACAGGGCGAACATGGCTACACCTTC.

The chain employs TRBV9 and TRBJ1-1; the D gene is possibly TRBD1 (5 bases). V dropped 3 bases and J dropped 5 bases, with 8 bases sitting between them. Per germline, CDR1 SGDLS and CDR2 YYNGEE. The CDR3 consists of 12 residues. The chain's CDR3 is CASSAPGTEAFF. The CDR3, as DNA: TGTGCCAGCAGCGCGCCAGGGACTGAAGCTTTCTTT.

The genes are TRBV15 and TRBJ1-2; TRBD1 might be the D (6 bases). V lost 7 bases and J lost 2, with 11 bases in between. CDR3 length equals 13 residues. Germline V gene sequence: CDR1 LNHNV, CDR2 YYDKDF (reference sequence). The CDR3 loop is CATTQDRNYGYTF. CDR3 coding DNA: TGTGCCACCACCCAGGACAGAAACTATGGCTACACCTTC.

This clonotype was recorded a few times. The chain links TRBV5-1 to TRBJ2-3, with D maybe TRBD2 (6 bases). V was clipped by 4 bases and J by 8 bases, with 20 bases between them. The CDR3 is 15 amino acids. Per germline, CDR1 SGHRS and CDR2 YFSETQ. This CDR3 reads CASSTPGLRFPTQYF. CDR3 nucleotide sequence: TGCGCCAGCAGCACCCCGGGACTCCGATTTCCTACGCAGTATTTT. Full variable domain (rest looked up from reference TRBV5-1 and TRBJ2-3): KAGVTQTPRYLIKTRGQQVTLSCSPISGHRSVSWYQQTPGQGLQFLFEYFSETQRNKGNFPGRFSGRQFSNSRSEMNVSTLELGDSALYLCASSTPGLRFPTQYFGPGTRLTVL.

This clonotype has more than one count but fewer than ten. The CDR3 nucleotides read TGTGCCAGCAGCCAAGTCGTGGGCTCCTACGAGCAGTACTTC. This translates into CASSQVVGSYEQYF. This chain uses TRBV14 with TRBJ2-7; D is uncertain. Trimming cost V 1 base and J 0 bases, with 7 bases left between them. The CDR3 sequence is 14 residues long. Germline assignment: CDR1 SGHDN and CDR2 FVKESK.